The 31 T cell receptor beta chains below come from one sample, sequenced in a study of early T cells in non-severe SARS-CoV-2 infection. One entry per CDR3 protein, called by TCRdb with MiXCR from the 5' RACE reads. The top ten hold roughly 6% of the sample, which has 90,000 or so distinct CDR3 sequences, more than 12% seen once. The sequenced sample consisted of whole blood. These receptors were collected from an adult who was a healthcare worker with PCR-confirmed SARS-CoV-2 infection or an uninfected control (not recorded which).

This clonotype was seen a handful of times. The J gene is TRBJ2-7, the V gene TRBV29-1; D might be TRBD2 (6 bases). Deletions cut 6 bases from V and 5 bases from J, with 17 bases between. CDR3 length: 13 residues. CDR1 SQVTM and CDR2 ANQGSEA come from the germline V gene. The CDR3 DNA reads as TGCAGCGTGTCAAAACTAGCTAATCACGAGCAGTACTTC. Amino acid sequence: CSVSKLANHEQYF.

This clonotype was observed many times. Germline is not matched at one junction end, which may reflect a read error. The chain carries TRBV20-1 and TRBJ2-7; the D is unclear. From germline, CDR1 is DFQATT and CDR2 SNEGSKA (reference sequence). There are 9 residues in the CDR3. The chain's CDR3 is CSADPIPIF. The CDR3 region has the DNA TGCAGTGCTGATCCGATTCCAATCTTC.

This chain joins TRBV7-9 and TRBJ2-3; 7 positions agree with TRBD2. Germline V lookup: CDR1 SEHNR, CDR2 FQNEAQ (reference sequence). CDR3 size: 14 residues. With 5 bases clipped from V and 2 bases from J, the junction kept 4 bases outside the gene matches. The CDR3 DNA follows: TGTGCCAGCAGCCCGCTAGCGGACACAGATACGCAGTATTTT. Protein sequence: CASSPLADTDTQYF.

The V and J genes are TRBV21-1 and TRBJ2-7; the DNA was not compared with TRBD1, the D call given in the table. TRBV21-1 is flagged as a pseudogene. This CDR3 is 15 amino acids long. This CDR3 reads CASSKIQGRFYEQYF. In DNA form, the CDR3 reads TGTGCCAGCAGCAAAATACAGGGGAGGTTTTACGAGCAGTACTTC.

This clonotype appeared a single time. The chain recombines TRBV6-2 or TRBV6-3 with TRBJ1-1; D gene ambiguous. Per germline, CDR1 MNHEY and CDR2 SVGEGT. Between the trimmed V and J ends, which lost 6 bases and 2 bases, there was a span of 13 bases. The CDR3 consists of 14 residues. The CDR3 reads CASRMARINTEAFF. The CDR3 DNA reads TGTGCCAGCAGGATGGCCAGGATAAACACTGAAGCTTTCTTT.

The chain employs TRBV5-1 and TRBJ2-6; D gene uncertain. V lost 6 bases and J lost 2, with 12 bases in between. This CDR3 contains 15 residues. CDR1 and CDR2 from the germline V gene are SGHRS and YFSETQ. CDR3 sequence reads: CASTPVFTGANVLTF. DNA for the CDR3: TGCGCCAGCACCCCAGTCTTTACTGGGGCCAACGTCCTGACTTTC.

This rearrangement joins TRBV20-1 to TRBJ2-1, with TRBD1 identical over 9 bases. The CDR3 extends over 16 amino acids. The J segment lost 3 bases and the V segment lost 3 bases, leaving 9 bases of the junction unmatched. CDR1 and CDR2 (germline): DFQATT, SNEGSKA (reference sequence). DNA of the CDR3: TGCAGTGCTAGGGGACAGGGTCGAAGGGACTACAATGAGCAGTTCTTC. It encodes CSARGQGRRDYNEQFF.

This clonotype was picked up many times. The limits of the CDR3 on the DNA are not certain, so only TCRdb's listed CDR3 is given. CDR3 residues: CASSEVGGGNTEVFF. This chain connects TRBV6-1 to TRBJ1-1. A total of 15 residues make up the CDR3, ends included. In germline, CDR1 is MNHNS, CDR2 SASEGT.

This clonotype was seen a few times. V and J are TRBV6-6 and TRBJ2-7; tentatively, D is TRBD2 (6 bases). The CDR3 totals 14 residues. Per the germline V gene, CDR1 is MNHNY and CDR2 is SVGAGI (reference sequence). Trimming removed 7 bases at V and 0 bases at J, with 13 bases between. Written as DNA, the CDR3 is TGTGCCAGCACCCCCGGGACTGGCTCCTACGAGCAGTACTTC. Protein: CASTPGTGSYEQYF.

This clonotype was observed at least ten times. The chain joins TRBV3-1 to TRBJ2-1; possibly TRBD2 for D (5 bases). The CDR3 spans 16 residues. Germline V CDR1 and CDR2: LGHDT, YNNKEL (reference sequence). The germline V and J ends were trimmed by 1 base and 5 bases, with 15 bases remaining between them. CDR3 bases: TGTGCCAGCAGCCAAGCCCCTGGGAGCCGGGACAATGAGCAGTTCTTC. This codes for CASSQAPGSRDNEQFF.

This clonotype was counted a few times. The chain carries TRBV5-1 and TRBJ2-7; TRBD2 agrees at 7 bases. The V gene's germline CDR1 is SGHRS and CDR2 YFSETQ. The CDR3 has 13 residues. With V trimmed by 4 bases and J by 3 bases, 4 bases remained unmatched. Here the CDR3 reads CASSRGSNYEQYF. The CDR3 coding sequence is TGCGCCAGCAGCCGCGGGAGTAACTACGAGCAGTACTTC. Full variable domain (remainder filled in from reference TRBV5-1 and TRBJ2-7): KAGVTQTPRYLIKTRGQQVTLSCSPISGHRSVSWYQQTPGQGLQFLFEYFSETQRNKGNFPGRFSGRQFSNSRSEMNVSTLELGDSALYLCASSRGSNYEQYFGPGTRLTVT.

This clonotype was counted ten times or more. The rearrangement joins TRBV5-4 to TRBJ2-3; TRBD2 matches at 8 bases. Looked up from germline, CDR1 is SGHNT and CDR2 is YYREEE (reference sequence). Unmatched junction bases numbered 6, after V lost 5 bases and J lost 10 bases. CDR3 size: 12 residues. CDR3 sequence: CASSHGLAPQYF. For the CDR3, the DNA is TGTGCCAGCAGTCATGGACTAGCCCCGCAGTATTTT.

This clonotype turned up a few times. The rearrangement uses TRBV5-1 and TRBJ2-1; TRBD2 aligns across 7 bases. Germline values: CDR1 SGHRS, CDR2 YFSETQ. V lost 2 bases, J lost 0 bases, and 2 bases stayed unmatched. This CDR3 has 15 residues. The CDR3 DNA is TGCGCCAGCAGCTTATCTAGCGGCTCCTACAATGAGCAGTTCTTC. This encodes CASSLSSGSYNEQFF.

J is TRBJ2-3 and V is TRBV7-2; no firm D call. The germline CDR1 and CDR2 sequences are SGHTA and FQGNSA. V was trimmed by 4 bases and J by 2 bases, leaving 16 bases between them. The CDR3 is 16 residues long. The CDR3 nucleotides read TGTGCCAGCAGCTACCAGGTTGGCGTGACCACAGATACGCAGTATTTT. Encoded protein: CASSYQVGVTTDTQYF.

This clonotype has ten or more counts. This sequence joins TRBV13 and TRBJ2-5; D gene uncertain. The CDR3 sequence is 13 residues long. Per germline, CDR1 PRHDT and CDR2 FYEKMQ (reference sequence). V shed 6 bases and J shed 1 base, with 9 bases lying between them. In DNA form, the CDR3 reads TGTGCCAGCAGTCCTGACTTCCAAGAGACCCAGTACTTC. This encodes CASSPDFQETQYF. Full variable domain (outside the CDR3, taken from reference TRBV13 and TRBJ2-5): AAGVIQSPRHLIKEKRETATLKCYPIPRHDTVYWYQQGPGQDPQFLISFYEKMQSDKGSIPDRFSAQQFSDYHSELNMSSLELGDSALYFCASSPDFQETQYFGPGTRLLVL.

The chain carries TRBV9 and TRBJ2-7; 10 nucleotides match TRBD2. Germline CDR1 SGDLS, CDR2 YYNGEE. The V and J ends lost 4 bases and 5 bases, in that order; junction bases with no gene match: 12. The CDR3 is 16 residues long. DNA for the CDR3: TGTGCCAGCAGCCAAGGAGGAGTAGCGGGAGGAAACGAGCAGTACTTC. Its protein product is CASSQGGVAGGNEQYF. The entire variable domain, with the rest obtained from reference TRBV9 and TRBJ2-7, is as follows: DSGVTQTPKHLITATGQRVTLRCSPRSGDLSVYWYQQSLDQGLQFLIQYYNGEERAKGNILERFSAQQFPDLHSELNLSSLELGDSALYFCASSQGGVAGGNEQYFGPGTRLTVT.

This clonotype was seen only a few times. The rearrangement joins TRBV9 to TRBJ2-1; the match to TRBD2 covers 9 bases. Trimming at V came to 0 bases and at J to 12 bases, leaving 7 bases not matched to a gene. The CDR3 covers 14 residues. CDR1 and CDR2 (germline): SGDLS, YYNGEE. CDR3 loop: CASSVGGRAGVQFF. CDR3 sequence (DNA): TGTGCCAGCAGCGTAGGCGGGAGGGCCGGGGTGCAGTTCTTC.

This clonotype was seen more than once but under ten times. This CDR3 is CASSEGQANQPQHF. CDR3 in DNA: TGTGCCAGCAGCGAGGGACAGGCTAATCAGCCCCAGCATTTT. The chain links TRBV6-1 to TRBJ1-5; TRBD1 matches at 8 bases. Germline V gene sequence: CDR1 MNHNS, CDR2 SASEGT. The CDR3 is 14 amino acids. Trimming cost V 6 bases and J 4 bases; bases outside gene matches: 5.

The CDR3: CSARESWPPNTEAFF. The CDR3 DNA follows: TGCAGTGCTAGAGAGAGCTGGCCCCCGAACACTGAAGCTTTCTTT. The chain couples TRBV20-1 to TRBJ1-1, with D unresolved. The CDR3 is made up of 15 amino acids. The germline V gene encodes CDR1 DFQATT and CDR2 SNEGSKA (reference sequence). V was trimmed by 0 bases and J by 1 base, leaving 12 bases between them.

The rearrangement uses TRBV4-1 and TRBJ1-5, with TRBD1 identical over 7 bases. The CDR3 loop spans 18 amino acids. Trimming took 1 base from V and 3 from J; bases not matched to a gene: 12. Germline V gene sequence: CDR1 MGHRA, CDR2 YSYEKL. The CDR3 DNA is TGCGCCAGCAGCCAAGGGGCAATTAGGACAGGCTACAATCAGCCCCAGCATTTT. Its translation is CASSQGAIRTGYNQPQHF.

The CDR3 DNA is TGCAGTGCTAGACCCCTAGACAGGGCTACCACTGAAGCTTTCTTT. Protein product: CSARPLDRATTEAFF. The chain couples TRBV20-1 to TRBJ1-1, with 7 bases identical to TRBD1. Trimming at V came to 2 bases and at J to 4 bases, leaving 10 bases not matched to a gene. Per the germline V gene, CDR1 is DFQATT and CDR2 is SNEGSKA (reference sequence). The CDR3 contains 15 residues.

This chain joins TRBV11-2 and TRBJ2-1; tentatively, D is TRBD2 (6 bases). Trimming removed 1 base from V and 15 bases from J, with 16 bases in between. The CDR3 spans 13 residues. CDR1 SGHAT and CDR2 FQNNGV come from the germline V gene. The CDR3 loop is CASSLVAGRWLFF. The CDR3 nucleotides are TGTGCCAGCAGCTTAGTGGCGGGACGGTGGCTGTTCTTC.

In this sample, this clonotype turned up many times. The CDR3 coding sequence is TGTGCCAGCAGCCCACAGGGACAGGGTTTCTCCGAGCAGTACTTC. Amino acids: CASSPQGQGFSEQYF. J is TRBJ2-7 and V is TRBV11-2; 9 positions match TRBD1. V gave up 5 bases and J gave up 6 bases; unmatched junction bases: 11. The CDR3 has 15 residues. Germline V lookup: CDR1 SGHAT, CDR2 FQNNGV.

Many counts were recorded for this clonotype. This chain connects TRBV27 to TRBJ2-7; D is tentatively TRBD1 or TRBD2 (6 bases each). Germline lookup yields CDR1 MNHEY and CDR2 SMNVEV (reference sequence). The CDR3 is made up of 16 amino acids. V was cut by 5 bases and J by 4 bases, with 21 bases left in between. CDR3 nucleotide sequence: TGTGCCAGCAGTCCCGGGCTAGAGGGGGGAATTTACGAGCAGTACTTC. Its translation: CASSPGLEGGIYEQYF.

This clonotype showed up just once. J is TRBJ1-4 and V is TRBV7-9, with D possibly TRBD1 on 5 matching bases. With 5 bases removed from V and 5 bases from J, the gap between germline ends came to 12 bases. This CDR3 spans 14 amino acids. Germline V gene data show CDR1 as SEHNR and CDR2 as FQNEAQ (reference sequence). In DNA form, the CDR3 reads TGTGCCAGCAGCCCGACAGACAGAAATGAAAAACTGTTTTTT. It encodes CASSPTDRNEKLFF.

CDR3 in amino acids: CASSTPMRGPSHRSYNEQFF. DNA for the CDR3: TGTGCCAGCAGCACCCCTATGCGGGGGCCTTCCCATCGCTCCTACAATGAGCAGTTCTTC. The chain carries TRBV7-2 and TRBJ2-1, with D perhaps TRBD2 (7 bases). Germline assignment: CDR1 SGHTA and CDR2 FQGNSA. V was trimmed by 5 bases and J by 0 bases, leaving 26 bases between them. The CDR3 is 20 amino acids.

This clonotype was observed a handful of times. V is TRBV20-1 and J is TRBJ1-4; the match to TRBD1 covers 8 bases. The CDR3 sequence is 14 residues long. V lost 1 base, J lost 7 bases, and 5 bases stayed unmatched. Germline assignment: CDR1 DFQATT and CDR2 SNEGSKA (reference sequence). The DNA for the CDR3 is TGCAGTGCTAGAGCCCGGACAGGGAGTGAAAAACTGTTTTTT. It encodes CSARARTGSEKLFF.

The CDR3 sequence: CASSQPRDSYEQYF. The CDR3, as DNA: TGTGCCAGCAGCCAACCCAGGGATTCCTACGAGCAGTACTTC. This chain uses TRBV4-2 with TRBJ2-7; possibly TRBD1 for D (5 bases). Per germline, CDR1 LGHNA and CDR2 YNFKEQ. This CDR3 has 14 residues. V dropped 2 bases and J dropped 1 base, with 9 bases sitting between them.

The sample holds a few counts of this clonotype. The chain employs TRBV5-1 and TRBJ1-2; D is undetermined. V was pared by 8 bases and J by 0 bases, with 11 bases between. Germline values: CDR1 SGHRS, CDR2 YFSETQ. The CDR3 covers 13 residues. The CDR3 is CASRPDSNYGYTF. The DNA for the CDR3 is TGCGCCAGTCGCCCAGACTCTAACTATGGCTACACCTTC.

The chain recombines TRBV29-1 with TRBJ2-1; 11 nucleotides line up with TRBD2. V was clipped by 7 bases and J by 4 bases; unmatched bases: 6. The CDR3 is 14 amino acids. Germline V gene sequence: CDR1 SQVTM, CDR2 ANQGSEA. The DNA of the CDR3 is TGCAGCGGGGTGGGACTAGCGGATTACAATGAGCAGTTCTTC. Translation: CSGVGLADYNEQFF.

V is TRBV28 and J is TRBJ1-1; D is unclear. The germline CDR1 and CDR2 sequences are MDHEN and SYDVKM. This CDR3 spans 12 amino acids. Trimming took off 1 base at V and 8 bases at J, with 8 bases between the two ends. CDR3 coding DNA: TGTGCCAGCAGTTTATTGTCCTCCGAAGCTTTCTTT. The encoded protein is CASSLLSSEAFF.